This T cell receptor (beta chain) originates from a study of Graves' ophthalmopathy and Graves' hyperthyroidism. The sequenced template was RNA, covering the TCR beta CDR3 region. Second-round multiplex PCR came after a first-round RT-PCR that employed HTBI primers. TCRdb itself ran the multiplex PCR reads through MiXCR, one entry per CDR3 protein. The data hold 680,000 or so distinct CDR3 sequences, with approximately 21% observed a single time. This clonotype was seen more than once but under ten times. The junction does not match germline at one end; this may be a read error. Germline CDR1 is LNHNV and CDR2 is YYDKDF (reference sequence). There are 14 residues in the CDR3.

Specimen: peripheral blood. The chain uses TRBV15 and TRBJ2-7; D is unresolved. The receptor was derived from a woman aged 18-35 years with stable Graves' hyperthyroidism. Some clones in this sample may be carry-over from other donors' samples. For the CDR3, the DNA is TGTGCCACCAGCAGAGATCTCGCGGAATACGAGCCGTACTTC. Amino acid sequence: CATSRDLAEYEPYF.